The 9 T cell receptor beta chains reported below all come from one sample, sequenced in a study of PD-1 blockade in classical Hodgkin lymphoma. Brentuximab vedotin exposure varied, and every patient relapsed after autologous stem cell transplantation. Sequencing used immunoSEQ multiplex PCR; TCRdb keeps in-frame clones, though not all of them. The repertoire holds under 65,000 clones, with roughly nine tenths as singletons. Source: peripheral blood mononuclear cells (PBMCs), taken at baseline. The origin of the receptors is a human donor with classical Hodgkin lymphoma.

The genes are TRBV7-9 and TRBJ1-4; unclear D gene. CDR3 length: 12 amino acids. With 1 base removed from V and 7 bases from J, the gap between germline ends came to 4 bases. Germline V gives CDR1 SEHNR, CDR2 FQNEAQ (reference sequence). The CDR3 sequence: CASSLGGEKLFF. The CDR3 DNA reads TGTGCCAGCAGCTTAGGAGGTGAAAAACTGTTTTTT.

The chain joins TRBV27 to TRBJ2-7, with TRBD1 matching over 9 bases. This CDR3 region has 14 residues. The germline V gene has CDR1 MNHEY and CDR2 SMNVEV (reference sequence). With 3 bases clipped from V and 2 bases from J, the junction kept 2 bases outside the gene matches. The CDR3: CASSLGDRAYEQYF. CDR3 coding DNA: TGTGCCAGCAGTTTGGGGGACAGGGCCTACGAGCAGTACTTC.

The chain is built from TRBV19 and TRBJ1-2; D is perhaps TRBD1 (5 bases). There are 15 residues in the CDR3. Per the germline V gene, CDR1 is LNHDA and CDR2 is SQIVND (reference sequence). V was trimmed by 7 bases and J by 4 bases, leaving 19 bases between them. The CDR3 protein is CASMVSGRLGYGYTF. The CDR3 coding sequence is TGTGCCAGTATGGTATCAGGGAGGTTGGGCTATGGCTACACCTTC.

This chain uses TRBV7-6 with TRBJ2-1; a weak D match, TRBD2 (6 bases). CDR1 and CDR2 from the germline V gene are SGHVS and FNYEAQ. The CDR3 totals 17 residues. The germline V and J ends were trimmed by 1 base and 5 bases, with 18 bases remaining between them. The CDR3 DNA reads TGTGCCAGCAGCTTAGTCCCGGACGGGAGTTACGACAATGAGCAGTTCTTC. Translating it yields CASSLVPDGSYDNEQFF.

This chain links TRBV21-1 with TRBJ1-2; the table gives TRBD1 as D, unverified against the DNA. TRBV21-1 is a recognized pseudogene. CDR3 length equals 15 residues. The CDR3, as DNA: TGTGCCAGCAGGAAAGTTCGGCAGGGGGCGAGTTTCCACACCTTC. It yields the protein CASRKVRQGASFHTF.

The V and J genes are TRBV4-1 and TRBJ2-7; D is unresolved. The germline V gene encodes CDR1 MGHRA and CDR2 YSYEKL. The V end was cut by 0 bases, the J end by 7 bases, with 13 bases between. This CDR3 has 14 residues. CDR3 amino acids: CASSQDRWLGEQYF. CDR3 sequence (DNA): TGCGCCAGCAGCCAAGACCGCTGGCTCGGGGAGCAGTACTTC.

The chain couples TRBV27 to TRBJ2-6; D gene uncertain. From germline, CDR1 is MNHEY and CDR2 SMNVEV (reference sequence). V lost 2 bases to trimming and J lost 1 base, with 3 bases between them. The CDR3 runs 14 residues. This CDR3 is CASSLGSGANVLTF. Here the CDR3 DNA reads TGTGCCAGCAGTTTAGGGTCTGGGGCCAACGTCCTGACTTTC. The variable domain in full, with the rest retrieved from reference TRBV27 and TRBJ2-6, is EAQVTQNPRYLITVTGKKLTVTCSQNMNHEYMSWYRQDPGLGLRQIYYSMNVEVTDKGDVPEGYKVSRKEKRNFPLILESPSPNQTSLYFCASSLGSGANVLTFGAGSRLTVL.

This chain connects TRBV5-1 to TRBJ2-7; D possibly corresponds to TRBD2 (5 bases). The CDR3 is made up of 13 amino acids. CDR1 is SGHRS and CDR2 is YFSETQ in the germline V gene. Trimming pared 1 base from V and 5 bases from J, leaving 10 bases between. The CDR3, as DNA: TGCGCCAGCAGCTTGCGGACGGGGAACGAGCAGTACTTC. Its protein is CASSLRTGNEQYF.

The chain combines TRBV4-2 with TRBJ2-1, with D maybe TRBD2 (6 bases). Germline V gene lookup returns CDR1 LGHNA and CDR2 YNFKEQ. The CDR3 consists of 15 residues. Trimming stripped 0 bases from V and 6 bases from J, with 12 bases between. CDR3 amino acids: CASSQDGRGPNEQFF. Here the CDR3 DNA reads TGTGCCAGCAGCCAAGACGGGCGGGGTCCCAATGAGCAGTTCTTC.